The 9 T cell receptor beta chains below were found in one sample sequenced in a study of T cell responses to AZD1222 COVID-19 vaccine. TCRdb keeps only in-frame clones here, not all; method: immunoSEQ multiplex PCR. The top ten clones hold approximately 15% of a sample with 100,000 or so clones, roughly 84% of them seen once. The specimen was peripheral blood, collected on day 0 of AZD1222 vaccination. Source of these receptors: an adult in good health.

The J gene is TRBJ1-6, the V gene TRBV28; TRBD1 matches at 7 bases. Looked up from germline, CDR1 is MDHEN and CDR2 is SYDVKM. The J segment lost 7 bases and the V segment lost 5 bases, leaving 5 bases of the junction unmatched. The length of the CDR3 is 14 residues. CDR3 sequence: CASSPGQANSPLHF. For the CDR3, the DNA is TGTGCCAGCAGTCCCGGACAGGCGAATTCACCCCTCCACTTT.

This chain joins TRBV4-1 and TRBJ2-3; unclear D gene. Germline CDR1 is MGHRA and CDR2 is YSYEKL. Deletions cut 0 bases from V and 3 bases from J, with 13 bases between. The CDR3 contains 16 residues. CDR3 sequence: CASSQEKFASTDTQYF. The CDR3 region has the DNA TGCGCCAGCAGCCAAGAAAAGTTTGCGTCGACAGATACGCAGTATTTT.

The CDR3 nucleotides are TGTGCCAGCAGCCAATACACCGCAACTAATGAAAAACTGTTTTTT. Protein: CASSQYTATNEKLFF. V and J are TRBV28 and TRBJ1-4; D call uncertain. Germline V CDR1 and CDR2: MDHEN, SYDVKM. The CDR3 covers 15 residues. V was cut by 6 bases and J by 0 bases, with 11 bases left in between.

This chain uses TRBV4-2 with TRBJ2-3; D tentatively reads TRBD1 or TRBD2 (5 bases each). Germline V gene lookup returns CDR1 LGHNA and CDR2 YNFKEQ. This CDR3 contains 21 residues. The V end lost 0 bases, the J end lost 5 bases, and 30 bases lay between the germline ends. CDR3 loop: CASSQDPAVTRGTMFIDTQYF. CDR3 nucleotides: TGTGCCAGCAGCCAAGATCCCGCCGTTACCCGAGGGACCATGTTTATAGATACGCAGTATTTT.

The rearrangement joins TRBV7-6 to TRBJ1-1; D is undetermined. The V gene lost 1 base and the J gene lost 6 bases, with 9 bases spanning the gap. Germline CDR1 is SGHVS and CDR2 is FNYEAQ. CDR3 length equals 13 residues. CDR3: CASSLDSWAEAFF. In DNA, the CDR3 is TGTGCCAGCAGCTTAGATAGCTGGGCTGAAGCTTTCTTT.

Regarding this clone: The sample contains more than one DNA sequence encoding this CDR3. V gene TRBV5-1 combines with J gene TRBJ2-1; D is ambiguous. V lost 0 bases and J lost 7, with 8 bases in between. CDR1 SGHRS and CDR2 YFSETQ come from the germline V gene. The CDR3 spans 13 residues. The CDR3 reads CASSLGLGNEQFF. Written as DNA, the CDR3 is TGCGCCAGCAGCTTGGGTCTTGGGAATGAGCAGTTCTTC. The variable domain in full, completed from reference TRBV5-1 and TRBJ2-1, reads KAGVTQTPRYLIKTRGQQVTLSCSPISGHRSVSWYQQTPGQGLQFLFEYFSETQRNKGNFPGRFSGRQFSNSRSEMNVSTLELGDSALYLCASSLGLGNEQFFGPGTRLTVL.

The gene calls are TRBV6-9 and TRBJ1-3, with D possibly TRBD1 on 5 matching bases. V was trimmed by 4 bases and J by 8 bases, leaving 18 bases between them. Germline V gene sequence: CDR1 MNHGY, CDR2 SVAAGI. CDR3 size: 15 residues. The CDR3, as DNA: TGTGCCAGCAGTTTTAGGACACCTCCTCGGGACACCATATATTTT. Translating gives CASSFRTPPRDTIYF.

V is TRBV7-9 and J is TRBJ1-5; no definite D call. Trimming took 5 bases from V and 7 from J, leaving 15 bases between them. The CDR3 contains 14 residues. CDR1 SEHNR and CDR2 FQNEAQ come from the germline V gene (reference sequence). CDR3 DNA sequence: TGTGCCAGCAGCCCCACCTTAGAAGGACAGCCCCAGCATTTT. Translating gives CASSPTLEGQPQHF. Using reference TRBV7-9 and TRBJ1-5 for the parts outside the CDR3, the full variable domain is DTGVSQNPRHKITKRGQNVTFRCDPISEHNRLYWYRQTLGQGPEFLTYFQNEAQLEKSRLLSDRFSAERPKGSFSTLEIQRTEQGDSAMYLCASSPTLEGQPQHFGDGTRLSIL.

The V call is TRBV7-9, the J call TRBJ2-3, with D maybe TRBD2 (6 bases). CDR1 is SEHNR, CDR2 FQNEAQ, per germline (reference sequence). The V gene lost 2 bases and the J gene lost 6 bases, with 18 bases spanning the gap. The CDR3 has 16 residues. CDR3 protein: CASSLNLAGRTDTQYF. The CDR3 nucleotides read TGTGCCAGCAGCTTAAATCTCGCAGGGAGGACGGATACGCAGTATTTT.